These 30 T cell receptor beta chains originate from one sample sequenced in a study of T cell responses to AZD1222 COVID-19 vaccine (dated by TCRdb to the early 2020s). This specimen's time point label, interpreted: about 28 days (+/-7) after the second vaccine dose. Libraries were prepared through the immunoSEQ multiplex PCR assay. Drawn from immuneACCESS, this table holds only the in-frame rearrangements with V and J called that TCRdb kept. Clones are partly lost; checked studies trace under half to an unresolved V gene and leave the rest unexplained. This sample has some 130,000 clones in its table, and approximately 92% of those were observed once. The ten largest clones take up roughly 3.3% of the sample. Sequencing used peripheral blood, obtained 28 days after the second AZD1222 dose. These TCRs come from an adult who received the AZD1222 COVID-19 vaccine.

The rearrangement links TRBV5-1 to TRBJ2-7; 7 nucleotides align to TRBD1. Trimming removed 1 base from V and 2 bases from J; junction bases left unmatched: 6. Germline assignment: CDR1 SGHRS and CDR2 YFSETQ. This CDR3 region has 15 residues. The CDR3, as DNA: TGCGCCAGCAGCTTGTGGATACAGGGGACCTACGAGCAGTACTTC. It translates to CASSLWIQGTYEQYF.

This chain joins TRBV7-2 and TRBJ1-4, with 8 bases matching TRBD1. The CDR3 is 16 residues long. V was clipped by 0 bases and J by 5 bases; unmatched bases: 5. CDR1 and CDR2 from the germline V gene are SGHTA and FQGNSA. The CDR3 coding sequence is TGTGCCAGCAGCTTAGCGCTCGCAGGGGGCAATGAAAAACTGTTTTTT. Protein: CASSLALAGGNEKLFF.

The chain links TRBV10-1 to TRBJ2-1, with 7 bases matching TRBD1. The CDR3 has 13 amino acids. The ends lost 8 bases at V and 9 bases at J; junction bases unmatched: 10. Germline values: CDR1 WNHNN, CDR2 SYGVQD (reference sequence). CDR3 in DNA: TGCGCCAGCTCACAGGGGCCGTCGACTGAGCAGTTCTTC. Translated: CASSQGPSTEQFF.

The chain joins TRBV27 to TRBJ1-5; D perhaps matches TRBD1 (6 bases). The CDR3 is 21 amino acids. The germline V and J ends were trimmed by 6 bases and 3 bases, with 33 bases remaining between them. Germline values: CDR1 MNHEY, CDR2 SMNVEV (reference sequence). CDR3 coding DNA: TGTGCCAGCAGATCCACAGGGCGACGGGGGGACCGACGGTATGACAATCAGCCCCAGCATTTT. Translation gives CASRSTGRRGDRRYDNQPQHF.

A single count supports this clone. The chain employs TRBV7-9 and TRBJ1-4; D is unresolved. Germline V gene data show CDR1 as SEHNR and CDR2 as FQNEAQ (reference sequence). Trimming removed 8 bases from V and 4 bases from J, with 14 bases in between. There are 14 residues in the CDR3. CDR3: CASATRALNEKLFF. CDR3 bases: TGTGCCAGCGCCACTCGAGCCCTTAATGAAAAACTGTTTTTT.

The chain couples TRBV19 to TRBJ2-2; TRBD1 matches at 9 bases. V shed 11 bases and J 4 bases; nucleotides not matched to a gene: 8. The length of the CDR3 is 14 residues. Germline CDR1 reads LNHDA; CDR2 reads SQIVND (reference sequence). CDR3 in DNA: TGTGCCGGGTGGGACAGGGCTGGCACCGGGGAGCTGTTTTTT. It specifies CAGWDRAGTGELFF.

The chain carries TRBV19 and TRBJ1-1; D unresolved. The V gene lost 1 base and the J gene lost 3 bases, with 15 bases spanning the gap. Per germline, CDR1 LNHDA and CDR2 SQIVND (reference sequence). This CDR3 has 16 amino acids. The CDR3, as DNA: TGTGCCAGTAGTATAGGGGCCTCCCCGAGGTACACTGAAGCTTTCTTT. Its protein is CASSIGASPRYTEAFF.

This chain connects TRBV5-6 to TRBJ1-2, with 9 bases that match TRBD1. This CDR3 is built from 13 residues. J gave up 5 bases and V 4 bases, and 3 bases lay outside the gene matches. Germline V gene lookup returns CDR1 SGHDT and CDR2 YYEEEE. CDR3 bases: TGTGCCAGCAGCCCGACAGGGGGGTATGGCTACACCTTC. Translated, it gives CASSPTGGYGYTF. The variable domain in full, completed from reference TRBV5-6 and TRBJ1-2, reads DAGVTQSPTHLIKTRGQQVTLRCSPKSGHDTVSWYQQALGQGPQFIFQYYEEEERQRGNFPDRFSGHQFPNYSSELNVNALLLGDSALYLCASSPTGGYGYTFGSGTRLTVV.

This clone has only a few counts. CDR3 DNA: TGTGCCAGCAGGGGACAGAATTCTTATGGCTACACCTTC. This translates into CASRGQNSYGYTF. The J gene is TRBJ1-2, the V gene TRBV6-4; TRBD1 matches at 7 bases. This CDR3 spans 13 amino acids. CDR1 MRHNA and CDR2 SNTAGT come from the germline V gene. With V trimmed by 6 bases and J by 5 bases, 6 bases remained unmatched.

J is TRBJ2-1 and V is TRBV19, with TRBD1 matching over 7 bases. The V segment lost 4 bases and the J segment 2 bases; nucleotides outside the gene matches: 2. The germline CDR1 and CDR2 sequences are LNHDA and SQIVND (reference sequence). This CDR3 is 14 amino acids long. The CDR3 nucleotides are TGTGCCAGTAGTAGGGACAGTACCTACAATGAGCAGTTCTTC. Translated, it gives CASSRDSTYNEQFF. Drawing the rest from reference TRBV19 and TRBJ2-1, the complete variable domain is DGGITQSPKYLFRKEGQNVTLSCEQNLNHDAMYWYRQDPGQGLRLIYYSQIVNDFQKGDIAEGYSVSREKKESFPLTVTSAQKNPTAFYLCASSRDSTYNEQFFGPGTRLTVL.

The gene calls are TRBV7-9 and TRBJ2-7, with 7 bases that match TRBD2. V shed 3 bases and J 5 bases; nucleotides not matched to a gene: 13. CDR3 length: 16 amino acids. Germline V gene data show CDR1 as SEHNR and CDR2 as FQNEAQ (reference sequence). Here the CDR3 reads CASSLGTGEGRHEQYF. The DNA for the CDR3 is TGTGCCAGCAGCTTGGGGACCGGGGAGGGGAGGCACGAGCAGTACTTC.

The chain's CDR3 is CASSNRDLNTGELFF. CDR3 coding DNA: TGTGCCAGCAGTAACCGGGACCTGAACACCGGGGAGCTGTTTTTT. V and J are TRBV6-6 and TRBJ2-2; D is perhaps TRBD1 or TRBD2 (5 bases each). The CDR3 contains 15 residues. V was cut by 5 bases and J by 1 base, with 11 bases left in between. From germline, CDR1 is MNHNY and CDR2 SVGAGI (reference sequence).

The V gene is TRBV6-5, the J gene TRBJ2-7; TRBD1 matches 9 bases. Trimming removed 0 bases from V and 3 bases from J; junction bases left unmatched: 0. The CDR3 is made up of 14 amino acids. Germline V CDR1 and CDR2: MNHEY, SVGAGI. CDR3 region: CASSYSDRGYEQYF. As DNA, the CDR3 is TGTGCCAGCAGTTACTCGGACAGGGGCTACGAGCAGTACTTC.

This clone was counted once. The V gene is TRBV12-3 or TRBV12-4, the J gene TRBJ2-7; a weak D match, TRBD1 (6 bases). V lost 6 bases and J lost 4, with 10 bases in between. This CDR3 has 12 residues. The DNA of the CDR3 is TGTGCCAGCAGCCCGAGGGGGTACGAGCAGTACTTC. This encodes CASSPRGYEQYF.

Written as DNA, the CDR3 is TGTGCCAGCACCCCCGGGGATCAGCCCCAGCATTTT. Its translation is CASTPGDQPQHF. The chain links TRBV19 to TRBJ1-5, with unresolved D. Trimming removed 9 bases at V and 5 bases at J, with 11 bases between. The length of the CDR3 is 12 residues. The germline CDR1 and CDR2 sequences are LNHDA and SQIVND (reference sequence).

This clone was seen a single time. This chain connects TRBV9 to TRBJ1-6, with TRBD1 matching over 7 bases. V was clipped by 0 bases and J by 0 bases; unmatched bases: 3. CDR1 and CDR2 from the germline V gene are SGDLS and YYNGEE. This CDR3 has 17 residues. The CDR3 DNA follows: TGTGCCAGCAGCGTAGGGGACAGCAGCTCCTATAATTCACCCCTCCACTTT. It codes for CASSVGDSSSYNSPLHF.

The chain carries TRBV4-3 and TRBJ2-7, with TRBD1 matching 9 bases. The V gene end was trimmed by 1 base and the J gene end by 0 bases; junction bases not matched to a gene: 16. There are 20 residues in the CDR3. Germline V gene data show CDR1 as LGHNA and CDR2 as YSLEER. CDR3 in amino acids: CASSQGQGQGISESSYEQYF. The CDR3 DNA follows: TGCGCCAGCAGCCAAGGTCAGGGACAGGGAATTTCTGAAAGCTCCTACGAGCAGTACTTC.

The chain links TRBV6-5 to TRBJ1-5; D is undetermined. V lost 6 bases and J 6 bases, leaving 9 bases between the germline ends. Germline lookup yields CDR1 MNHEY and CDR2 SVGAGI. The CDR3 runs 12 residues. In nucleotides, the CDR3 is TGTGCCAGCAGCCGAGAGGGTCAGCCCCAGCATTTT. As protein: CASSREGQPQHF.

This rearrangement joins TRBV27 to TRBJ2-7; unclear D gene. CDR1 and CDR2 (germline): MNHEY, SMNVEV (reference sequence). Trimming shortened V by 3 bases and J by 2 bases, and 8 bases separated the two germline ends. CDR3 length: 13 residues. CDR3: CASSLGRAYEQYF. As DNA, the CDR3 is TGTGCCAGCAGTTTGGGCAGAGCCTACGAGCAGTACTTC.

The chain links TRBV5-4 to TRBJ1-1; tentatively, D is TRBD1 (5 bases). Looked up from germline, CDR1 is SGHNT and CDR2 is YYREEE (reference sequence). The CDR3 runs 15 residues. V lost 6 bases to trimming and J lost 5 bases, with 20 bases between them. CDR3 coding DNA: TGTGCCAGCACCATAACGGGACGGAGTAGGACTGAAGCTTTCTTT. Protein product: CASTITGRSRTEAFF.

The chain combines TRBV24-1 with TRBJ2-3, with D possibly TRBD2 on 6 matching bases. Trimming pared 3 bases from V and 0 bases from J, leaving 15 bases between. From germline, CDR1 is KGHDR and CDR2 SFDVKD. CDR3 length: 17 residues. The CDR3 coding sequence is TGTGCCACCAGTGATCGTAGCGGTAGTGGTAGCACAGATACGCAGTATTTT. It codes for CATSDRSGSGSTDTQYF.

The chain combines TRBV28 with TRBJ1-5; TRBD1 is a possible D gene (6 bases). Germline V CDR1 and CDR2: MDHEN, SYDVKM. Deletions cut 2 bases from V and 12 bases from J, with 17 bases between. CDR3 length: 14 amino acids. Here the CDR3 reads CASSLRTALVRQHF. The CDR3 DNA reads TGTGCCAGCAGTTTACGGACAGCACTTGTGCGCCAGCATTTT.

This sequence joins TRBV9 and TRBJ1-2, with D uncertain. Trimming took 4 bases from V and 2 from J, leaving 9 bases between them. This CDR3 region has 13 residues. The germline CDR1 and CDR2 sequences are SGDLS and YYNGEE. DNA of the CDR3: TGTGCCAGCAGCTCTACACCCAACTATGGCTACACCTTC. It translates to CASSSTPNYGYTF.

This clone was seen a handful of times. V usage is TRBV10-2 and J usage is TRBJ1-5; D gene ambiguous. CDR1 and CDR2 from the germline V gene are WSHSY and SAAADI. Trimming cost V 7 bases and J 6 bases, with 16 bases left between them. CDR3 length equals 14 residues. CDR3 amino acids: CASTPLERSQPQHF. The CDR3, as DNA: TGCGCCAGCACCCCTTTGGAGAGGAGTCAGCCCCAGCATTTT.

The gene calls are TRBV19 and TRBJ2-2, with 10 bases matching TRBD1. The trim removed 5 bases at V and 6 bases at J, leaving 6 bases unmatched. Germline V gene lookup returns CDR1 LNHDA and CDR2 SQIVND (reference sequence). The CDR3 sequence is 15 residues long. The CDR3 reads CASSFPGQGPGELFF. For the CDR3, the DNA is TGTGCCAGTAGTTTCCCGGGACAGGGGCCCGGGGAGCTGTTTTTT.

The V and J genes are TRBV7-2 and TRBJ1-2, with 8 bases matching TRBD1. V was clipped by 4 bases and J by 0 bases; unmatched bases: 4. Germline loops: CDR1 SGHTA, CDR2 FQGNSA. This CDR3 region has 15 residues. Written as DNA, the CDR3 is TGTGCCAGCAGCTGGACAGGGCTACCTAACTATGGCTACACCTTC. Its translation is CASSWTGLPNYGYTF.

The gene calls are TRBV11-2 and TRBJ1-1; 7 bases map to TRBD1. Trimming removed 3 bases from V and 5 bases from J; junction bases left unmatched: 6. The CDR3 consists of 14 residues. The germline V gene encodes CDR1 SGHAT and CDR2 FQNNGV. CDR3 DNA: TGTGCCAGCAGCTTGTCACAGGGGTATACTGAAGCTTTCTTT. Its translation: CASSLSQGYTEAFF.

The chain employs TRBV7-6 and TRBJ2-7, with 11 bases lining up with TRBD2. V was pared by 0 bases and J by 6 bases, with 10 bases of the junction left unmatched. The CDR3 spans 17 residues. Germline CDR1 SGHVS, CDR2 FNYEAQ. The CDR3 is CASSLAQALAGDPEQYF. The CDR3 bases are TGTGCCAGCAGCTTAGCGCAAGCACTAGCGGGAGATCCCGAGCAGTACTTC.

This chain links TRBV11-2 with TRBJ2-5, with D tentatively TRBD2 (6 bases). This CDR3 region has 13 residues. Germline CDR1 and CDR2: SGHAT and FQNNGV. Trimming stripped 4 bases from V and 5 bases from J, with 11 bases between. The CDR3 region has the DNA TGTGCCAGCAGCTCTAGCGCCAGGGAGACCCAGTACTTC. It is translated as CASSSSARETQYF.

As regards this clone: Other DNA sequences in this specimen translate into the identical CDR3. The chain links TRBV9 to TRBJ1-5, with TRBD1 identical over 7 bases. This CDR3 region has 14 residues. Germline-derived CDR1 and CDR2 are SGDLS and YYNGEE. V lost 2 bases and J lost 1; bases outside the gene matches: 0. The CDR3 region has the DNA TGTGCCAGCAGCGTGGGACAGAGCAATCAGCCCCAGCATTTT. This sequence encodes CASSVGQSNQPQHF.